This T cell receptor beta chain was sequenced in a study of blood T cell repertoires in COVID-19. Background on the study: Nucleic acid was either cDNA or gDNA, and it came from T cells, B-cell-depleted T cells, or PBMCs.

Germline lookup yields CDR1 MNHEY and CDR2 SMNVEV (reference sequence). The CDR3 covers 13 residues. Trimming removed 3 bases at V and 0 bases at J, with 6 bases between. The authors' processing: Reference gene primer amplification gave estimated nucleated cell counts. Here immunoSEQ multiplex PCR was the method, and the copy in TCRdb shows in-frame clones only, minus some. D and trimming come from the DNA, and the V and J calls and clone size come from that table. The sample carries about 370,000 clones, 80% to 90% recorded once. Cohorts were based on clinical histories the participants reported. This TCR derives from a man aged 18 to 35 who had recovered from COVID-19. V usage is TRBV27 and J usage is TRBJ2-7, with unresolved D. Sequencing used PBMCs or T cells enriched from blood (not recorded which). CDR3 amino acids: CASSFRVSYEQYF. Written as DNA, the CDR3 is TGTGCCAGCAGTTTCCGGGTCTCCTACGAGCAGTACTTC.